This T cell receptor (beta chain) was obtained from a study of prognosis after radiotherapy for stage I lung cancer. General study results and limits: Divergent TRBV and TRBJ gene usage has reportedly been observed between patients with and without metastases. The question of whether the expanded TCR clones were tumor-specific was not determined.

By share of the sample, this clonotype is medium-sized. Its antigen is still unknown. Researchers used two-round multiplex PCR to amplify TCR beta CDR3 starting from genomic DNA. First-round PCR, the initial amplification, used primers specific to each TRBV and TRBJ gene. Universal primers went into the second round of PCR. TCRdb re-called the multiplex PCR reads with MiXCR, one entry per CDR3 protein. Among more than 9,500 distinct CDR3 sequences listed, roughly 54% were seen once. CDR1 SEHNR and CDR2 FQNEAQ come from the germline V gene (reference sequence). CDR3 length equals 13 residues. V lost 3 bases and J lost 6, with 10 bases in between.

The clonotype comes from a donor aged 50 or older with non-small cell lung cancer. The V and J genes are TRBV7-9 and TRBJ2-3, with D possibly TRBD1 on 5 matching bases. The sample was PBMCs, taken before or after stereotactic body radiation therapy (not recorded which). DNA of the CDR3: TGTGCCAGCAGCTTTGTCCAGGGCGATACGCAGTATTTT. It translates to CASSFVQGDTQYF.